This entry lists 21 T cell receptor beta chains sequenced from one sample in a study of blood T cell repertoires in COVID-19. Generated by immunoSEQ multiplex PCR, the TCRdb table keeps only in-frame clones and is missing some. This table has over 35,000 clones, about 80% appearing once. The specimen was peripheral blood. Receptors originate from a human donor with acute or convalescent COVID-19. The donor label of this sample is uncertain.

The chain links TRBV28 to TRBJ2-2; the D is unclear. Trimming shortened V by 2 bases and J by 6 bases, and 13 bases separated the two germline ends. CDR3 length: 15 residues. Germline V gives CDR1 MDHEN, CDR2 SYDVKM. The CDR3 spells CASSLMRPLSGELFF. In DNA form, the CDR3 reads TGTGCCAGCAGTTTAATGCGGCCCCTCTCCGGGGAGCTGTTTTTT. The whole variable domain, remainder taken from reference TRBV28 and TRBJ2-2, is DVKVTQSSRYLVKRTGEKVFLECVQDMDHENMFWYRQDPGLGLRLIYFSYDVKMKEKGDIPEGYSVSREKKERFSLILESASTNQTSMYLCASSLMRPLSGELFFGEGSRLTVL.

V usage is TRBV5-5 and J usage is TRBJ2-1; weak D call: TRBD2 (5 bases). V dropped 3 bases and J dropped 3 bases, with 19 bases sitting between them. The CDR3 totals 17 residues. In germline, CDR1 is SGHKS, CDR2 YYEKEE (reference sequence). CDR3 in amino acids: CASSSSRRSPNYNEQFF. The CDR3 DNA reads TGTGCCAGCAGCTCGAGCCGGAGGAGCCCAAACTACAATGAGCAGTTCTTC.

The V gene is TRBV7-2, the J gene TRBJ2-5; a possible D gene is TRBD2 (5 bases). In germline, CDR1 is SGHTA, CDR2 FQGNSA. V lost 2 bases to trimming and J lost 5 bases, with 9 bases between them. The CDR3 contains 13 residues. DNA for the CDR3: TGTGCCAGCAGCTTATATCCGGGGGAGACCCAGTACTTC. It encodes CASSLYPGETQYF. Variable domain in full (rest from reference TRBV7-2 and TRBJ2-5): GAGVSQSPSNKVTEKGKDVELRCDPISGHTALYWYRQSLGQGLEFLIYFQGNSAPDKSGLPSDRFSAERTGGSVSTLTIQRTQQEDSAVYLCASSLYPGETQYFGPGTRLLVL.

This chain joins TRBV28 and TRBJ2-4; the match to TRBD2 covers 16 bases. Germline trimming cut 1 base from V and 8 bases from J; bases unmatched to any gene: 8. From germline, CDR1 is MDHEN and CDR2 SYDVKM. The CDR3 totals 18 residues. The CDR3 DNA is TGTGCCAGCAGTTTATCGGGACTAGCGGGAGGGGGCAAGGACATTCAGTACTTC. Protein product: CASSLSGLAGGGKDIQYF.

The rearrangement joins TRBV6-5 to TRBJ2-1, with a tentative D call TRBD1 (5 bases). Looked up from germline, CDR1 is MNHEY and CDR2 is SVGAGI. V was trimmed by 0 bases and J by 8 bases, leaving 14 bases between them. The CDR3 has 15 amino acids. CDR3 in amino acids: CASSYSALLGDEQFF. The CDR3 DNA reads as TGTGCCAGCAGTTACTCGGCTCTGTTAGGGGATGAGCAGTTCTTC.

CDR3 in DNA: TGTGCCAGCAGCGCAACAGGGGCCGCGACCGGATACAATGAGCAGTTCTTC. Protein product: CASSATGAATGYNEQFF. This chain connects TRBV9 to TRBJ2-1, with 7 positions matching TRBD1. CDR1 SGDLS and CDR2 YYNGEE come from the germline V gene. J gave up 4 bases and V 3 bases, and 13 bases lay outside the gene matches. CDR3 length: 17 amino acids.

This clone showed up just once. The chain links TRBV5-5 to TRBJ2-1; 10 bases agree with TRBD2. V shed 7 bases, J shed 5 bases, and the junction held 6 bases outside the gene matches. The CDR3 runs to 14 residues. The germline CDR1 and CDR2 sequences are SGHKS and YYEKEE (reference sequence). CDR3 loop: CASFLAGVHNEQFF. The CDR3 bases are TGTGCCAGCTTCCTAGCGGGAGTACACAATGAGCAGTTCTTC.

The chain joins TRBV15 to TRBJ2-7; 14 nucleotides match TRBD2. CDR3 length: 18 amino acids. The germline V gene has CDR1 LNHNV and CDR2 YYDKDF (reference sequence). V lost 0 bases, J lost 5 bases, and 9 bases stayed unmatched. The CDR3 sequence is CATSRDLGTSGSYHEQYF. The DNA of the CDR3 is TGTGCCACCAGCAGAGATCTCGGGACTAGCGGGAGTTACCACGAGCAGTACTTC. Filled out from reference TRBV15 and TRBJ2-7, the complete variable domain reads DAMVIQNPRYQVTQFGKPVTLSCSQTLNHNVMYWYQQKSSQAPKLLFHYYDKDFNNEADTPDNFQSRRPNTSFCFLDIRSPGLGDTAMYLCATSRDLGTSGSYHEQYFGPGTRLTVT.

V and J are TRBV3-1 (or the pseudogene TRBV3-2) and TRBJ1-6; D possibly corresponds to TRBD1 (6 bases). This CDR3 spans 16 amino acids. Germline V gene lookup returns CDR1 LGHDT and CDR2 YNNKEL (reference sequence). V shed 4 bases and J shed 1 base, with 11 bases lying between them. As DNA, the CDR3 is TGTGCCAGCAGCCTGGACCAGGGGTCCTATAATTCACCCCTCCACTTT. This translates into CASSLDQGSYNSPLHF.

The chain recombines TRBV11-2 with TRBJ2-7, with TRBD1 matching over 9 bases. Germline CDR1 and CDR2: SGHAT and FQNNGV. V was clipped by 5 bases and J by 2 bases; unmatched bases: 7. The CDR3 covers 15 residues. The chain's CDR3 is CASSPAGQGPYEQYF. CDR3 nucleotide sequence: TGTGCCAGCAGCCCCGCGGGACAGGGCCCCTACGAGCAGTACTTC.

For the CDR3, the DNA is TGTGCCAGCACCGGAGTTTCAGATACGCAGTATTTT. This sequence encodes CASTGVSDTQYF. The chain recombines TRBV7-9 with TRBJ2-3; D unclear. V lost 7 bases and J 4 bases, leaving 9 bases between the germline ends. The CDR3 is made up of 12 amino acids. The germline gives CDR1 SEHNR, CDR2 FQNEAQ (reference sequence).

The rearrangement uses TRBV2 and TRBJ2-1, with 11 positions matching TRBD1. In germline, CDR1 is SNHLY, CDR2 FYNNEI. The CDR3 covers 14 residues. V shed 3 bases, J shed 7 bases, and the junction held 2 bases outside the gene matches. The CDR3 sequence is CASSEGQGGNEQFF. CDR3 sequence (DNA): TGTGCCAGCAGTGAGGGACAGGGGGGGAATGAGCAGTTCTTC.

The chain combines TRBV3-1 (or the pseudogene TRBV3-2) with TRBJ1-1, with TRBD1 matching over 7 bases. Germline CDR1 is LGHDT and CDR2 is YNNKEL (reference sequence). J lost 2 bases, V lost 3 bases, and 6 bases had no gene match. The CDR3 runs 15 residues. DNA of the CDR3: TGTGCCAGCAGCCACAGGGACAGACTAAACACTGAAGCTTTCTTT. Its protein product is CASSHRDRLNTEAFF.

V and J are TRBV24-1 and TRBJ2-5, with D perhaps TRBD2 (5 bases). Trimming left V 8 bases short and J 2 bases short, with 29 bases between. Germline-derived CDR1 and CDR2 are KGHDR and SFDVKD. This CDR3 contains 19 residues. CDR3 residues: CATTPGKGGQDGPQETQYF. The CDR3 nucleotides are TGTGCCACCACCCCTGGGAAAGGCGGGCAGGACGGACCTCAAGAGACCCAGTACTTC.

The J gene is TRBJ1-4, the V gene TRBV6-2 or TRBV6-3; 8 nucleotides align to TRBD1. The germline gives CDR1 MNHEY, CDR2 SVGEGT. V trimming: 4 bases; J trimming: 7 bases; junction bases outside the gene matches: 8. The length of the CDR3 is 15 residues. CDR3 amino acids: CASSLTRGLGEKLFF. CDR3 sequence (DNA): TGTGCCAGCAGTTTAACCAGGGGGCTCGGTGAAAAACTGTTTTTT.

The V call is TRBV6-5, the J call TRBJ2-7; 8 bases map to TRBD2. V shed 0 bases, J shed 6 bases, and the junction held 7 bases outside the gene matches. The CDR3 length is 15 residues. Germline lookup yields CDR1 MNHEY and CDR2 SVGAGI. CDR3 protein: CASSYSGTRRSEQYF. In DNA, the CDR3 is TGTGCCAGCAGTTACTCCGGGACTAGAAGGTCCGAGCAGTACTTC.

CDR3 nucleotide sequence: TGTGCCAGCAGTCCACCGGGACAATCTCCTGGAAACACCATATATTTT. This translates into CASSPPGQSPGNTIYF. This sequence joins TRBV5-6 and TRBJ1-3, with TRBD1 as a possible D gene (6 bases). CDR3 length: 16 residues. Looked up from germline, CDR1 is SGHDT and CDR2 is YYEEEE. The V and J ends lost 5 bases and 2 bases respectively, with 17 bases between them.

CDR3 sequence reads: CASGSDQGNSNQPQHF. The CDR3 DNA is TGTGCTAGTGGTTCAGACCAGGGAAATAGCAATCAGCCCCAGCATTTT. The rearrangement links TRBV12-5 to TRBJ1-5, with D perhaps matching TRBD1 (5 bases). CDR1 and CDR2 (germline): LGHNT, FRNRAP. Trimming left V 4 bases short and J 0 bases short, with 13 bases between. The CDR3 runs to 16 residues.

This clone was counted between two and nine times. This chain connects TRBV25-1 to TRBJ1-6; D uncertain. V dropped 1 base and J dropped 7 bases, with 5 bases sitting between them. This CDR3 has 13 residues. Germline-derived CDR1 and CDR2 are MGHDK and SYGVNS. The CDR3 region has the DNA TGTGCCAGCAGTGAATTCGAGAATTCACCCCTCCACTTT. This codes for CASSEFENSPLHF.

As to this clone: The sample contains more than one DNA sequence encoding this CDR3. The chain combines TRBV19 with TRBJ1-2; D remains ambiguous. The length of the CDR3 is 12 residues. CDR1 and CDR2 (germline): LNHDA, SQIVND (reference sequence). V was clipped by 5 bases and J by 5 bases, with 9 bases between them. The CDR3 DNA reads as TGTGCCAGTAGTCCAGGATCTTATGGCTACACCTTC. It codes for CASSPGSYGYTF.

This clone was observed a handful of times. The V and J genes are TRBV6-5 and TRBJ1-6, with D hard to call. CDR1 and CDR2 (germline): MNHEY, SVGAGI. Trimming removed 9 bases at V and 7 bases at J, with 10 bases between. The CDR3 totals 12 residues. This chain's CDR3 is CASTRGNSPLHF. In DNA form, the CDR3 reads TGTGCCAGTACCCGGGGAAATTCACCCCTCCACTTT.